This T cell receptor (beta chain) was observed in a study of T cells after yellow fever vaccination (dated by TCRdb to between 2018 and 2021). At the level of the whole study: The SMART-Seq v4 Ultra Low Input RNA kit was used to prepare libraries from fractions with low cell numbers. To track T-cell clones before and after primary and booster YFV17D yellow fever vaccination, bulk TCR alpha and beta repertoires were sequenced longitudinally. The cohort comprised two healthy male donors, one aged 18 to 30 and one aged 30 to 40 years. Blood was drawn at multiple timepoints before and after primary and secondary immunization, with bulk PBMC replicates and cell subsets isolated.

TCRdb records Illumina NovaSeq 6000 as the sequencer. TCR cDNA was synthesized by 5'RACE template switching, which introduced a universal primer site and unique molecular identifiers. cDNA synthesis was primed from both the TCR alpha and TCR beta constant segments. Library amplification used two PCR steps, and the second PCR step added sample barcodes and sequencing adapters. Libraries were sequenced on Illumina HiSeq 2500 (2x100 bp) or NovaSeq (2x150 bp). As for the original processing: MIGEC was used to demultiplex reads and collapse the reads into UMI consensus sequences, and MiXCR was used for V(D)J alignment. Clonotypes responding to the vaccine were identified with edgeR on replicate PBMC samples, with the criteria of FDR below 0.01 and a log2 fold change above 5 up to day 15. Bulk clonotypes were assigned CD4 or CD8 identity according to which sequenced CD4 or CD8 repertoire held them at higher abundance. In TCRdb, the public reads were trimmed at Q25 with fastp and aligned with MiXCR, with productive beta chains retained. One record per CDR3 amino acid sequence lists the most common genes and DNA. Clone size and V and J calls follow TCRdb, not the original study. A total of 170,000 or so distinct CDR3 sequences appear in this sample, around 9% of them only once. The ten top clones hold roughly 36% of the sample.

Points the paper makes about the study in general: Computational filtering was required because FACS-sorted repertoires could contain abundant contaminating clonotypes from the bulk population. Because the study included only two donors, the extent to which the findings can be generalized is limited. Most clones expanded after primary vaccination (96% of CD4 and roughly 88% of CD8) were re-detected after the booster, suggesting that broad memory maintenance occurred. A small fraction of clonotypes showed up in both the CD4 and CD8 compartments, probably as a result of convergent recombination. Compared with the primary T-cell response, the secondary T-cell response was faster but weaker, reaching its peak on day 5 rather than on day 15.

The sample's treatment or condition label is to be understood as: live attenuated yellow fever vaccine strain. A standard Ficoll-Paque protocol was used to isolate PBMCs from peripheral blood. Dynabeads CD4 and CD8 positive selection kits were used to isolate CD4 and CD8 T-cell fractions. TriZol was used to extract RNA from bulk PBMCs, CD4 and CD8 fractions, and dextramer-positive and dextramer-negative fractions. The table lists this clonotype with a few counts. Its antigen target is currently unknown. Base qualities are missing; no much larger clone stands one base away. V is trimmed back by 8 bases and J by 2 bases, and the junction contains 9 bases that no gene match accounts for. CDR1 and CDR2, per the germline V gene, are SGHTA and FQGNSA. The CDR3 spans 15 residues, from the cysteine through the phenylalanine. Only the CDR3 DNA is retained, 45 bases long and in frame from the first base.

The V and J genes are TRBV7-2 and TRBJ2-5; 9 middle bases align to TRBD2. This specimen consisted of CD8+ T cells sorted from PBMCs, obtained 45 days after the yellow fever booster vaccination. This TCR came from a man between 18 and 35 years old who received the YFV17D yellow fever vaccine. The CDR3: CASGFLAGSQETQYF. The sequenced DNA is TGTGCCAGCGGGTTCCTAGCGGGGTCTCAAGAGACCCAGTACTTC. Beyond the CDR3, the reference TRBV7-2 and TRBJ2-5 genes provide the residues; the full variable domain reads: GAGVSQSPSNKVTEKGKDVELRCDPISGHTALYWYRQSLGQGLEFLIYFQGNSAPDKSGLPSDRFSAERTGGSVSTLTIQRTQQEDSAVYLCASGFLAGSQETQYFGPGTRLLVL.